This TCR beta chain was identified in a study of T cells after yellow fever vaccination. Overall study context: In the case of low-cell-number fractions, SMART-Seq v4 Ultra Low Input was used for preparation.

This clonotype showed up just a few times. Antigen unknown. The study's findings and limits: Reappearance after the booster was seen for most primary-vaccination clones, at about 95% CD4 and less than 90% CD8. Among all clonotypes, a small share was observed in both CD4 and CD8 compartments.

Germline CDR1 and CDR2: SGHRS and YFSETQ. There are 14 residues in the CDR3. V lost 4 bases and J lost 3, with 14 bases in between. By 5'RACE template switching, TCR cDNA was produced, with a universal primer site and UMIs added in the process. TCRdb itself ran the 5' RACE reads through MiXCR, one entry per CDR3 protein. The profile shows approximately 510,000 distinct CDR3 sequences, 20% to 25% of them singletons. The chain has TRBV5-1 and TRBJ2-7; tentatively, D is TRBD2 (8 bases). The TCR was taken from a man between 18 and 29 years old who received the YFV17D yellow fever vaccine. The sample here was PBMCs, taken about 21 days after the first yellow fever vaccination. Here the CDR3 DNA reads TGCGCCAGCAGCGTAGCGGGGACAGACTACGAGCAGTACTTC. Amino acids: CASSVAGTDYEQYF. The whole variable domain, filled in from reference TRBV5-1 and TRBJ2-7, reads KAGVTQTPRYLIKTRGQQVTLSCSPISGHRSVSWYQQTPGQGLQFLFEYFSETQRNKGNFPGRFSGRQFSNSRSEMNVSTLELGDSALYLCASSVAGTDYEQYFGPGTRLTVT.